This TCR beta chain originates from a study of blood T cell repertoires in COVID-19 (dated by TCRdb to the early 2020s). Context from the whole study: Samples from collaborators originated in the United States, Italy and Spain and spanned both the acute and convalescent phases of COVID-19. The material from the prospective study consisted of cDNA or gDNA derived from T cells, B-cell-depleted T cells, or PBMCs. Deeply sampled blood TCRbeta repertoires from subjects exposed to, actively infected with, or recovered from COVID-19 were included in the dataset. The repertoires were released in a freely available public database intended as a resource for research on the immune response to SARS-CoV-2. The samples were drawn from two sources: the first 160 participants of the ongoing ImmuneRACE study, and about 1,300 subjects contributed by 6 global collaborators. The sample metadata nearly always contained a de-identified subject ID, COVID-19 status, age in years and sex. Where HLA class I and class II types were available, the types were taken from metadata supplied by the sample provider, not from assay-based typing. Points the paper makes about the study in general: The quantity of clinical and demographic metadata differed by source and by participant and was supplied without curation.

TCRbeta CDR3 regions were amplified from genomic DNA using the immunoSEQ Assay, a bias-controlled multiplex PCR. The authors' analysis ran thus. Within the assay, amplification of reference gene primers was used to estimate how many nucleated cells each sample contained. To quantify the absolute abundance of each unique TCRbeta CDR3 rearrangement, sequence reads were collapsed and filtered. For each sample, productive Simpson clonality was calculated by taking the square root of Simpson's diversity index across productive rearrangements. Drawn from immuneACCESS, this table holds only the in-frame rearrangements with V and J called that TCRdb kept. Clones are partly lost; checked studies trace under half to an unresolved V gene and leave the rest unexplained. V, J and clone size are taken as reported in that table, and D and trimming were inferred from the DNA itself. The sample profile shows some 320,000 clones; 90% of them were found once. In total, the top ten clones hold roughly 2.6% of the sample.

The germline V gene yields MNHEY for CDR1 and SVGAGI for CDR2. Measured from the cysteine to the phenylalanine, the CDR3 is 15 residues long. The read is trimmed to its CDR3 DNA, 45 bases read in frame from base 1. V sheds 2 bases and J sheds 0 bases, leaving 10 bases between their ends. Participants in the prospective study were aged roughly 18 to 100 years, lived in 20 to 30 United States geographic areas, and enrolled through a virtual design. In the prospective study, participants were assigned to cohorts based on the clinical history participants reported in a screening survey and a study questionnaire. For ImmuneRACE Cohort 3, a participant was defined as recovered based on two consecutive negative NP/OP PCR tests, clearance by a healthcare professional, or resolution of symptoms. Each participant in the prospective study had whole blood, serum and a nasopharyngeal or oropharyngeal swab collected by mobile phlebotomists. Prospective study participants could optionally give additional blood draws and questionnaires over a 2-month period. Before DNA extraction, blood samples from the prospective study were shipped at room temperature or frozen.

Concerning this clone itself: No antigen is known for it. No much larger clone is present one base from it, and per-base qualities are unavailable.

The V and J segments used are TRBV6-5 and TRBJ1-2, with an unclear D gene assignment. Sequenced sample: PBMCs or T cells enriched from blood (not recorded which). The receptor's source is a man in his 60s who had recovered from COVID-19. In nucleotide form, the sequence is TGTGCCAGCAGTTACGGGCCAGGAACTAACTATGGCTACACCTTC. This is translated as CASSYGPGTNYGYTF.